The text below deals with one T cell receptor (beta chain). The entry originates in a study of blood T cell repertoires in COVID-19. Sequenced by immunoSEQ multiplex PCR; TCRdb stores in-frame clones only, minus some. The sample lists more than 150,000 clones, 90% to 95% occurring once. The CDR3 spans 14 residues. V was pared by 7 bases and J by 6 bases, with 18 bases between. The V gene's germline CDR1 is SNHLY and CDR2 FYNNEI. Seattle patient enrollment occurred during active infection, with longitudinal follow-up thereafter. This receptor was taken from a man aged 25-45 years with COVID-19, enrolled during active disease. Sequenced: peripheral blood. The V and J genes are TRBV2 and TRBJ1-1; D uncertain. CDR3 nucleotides: TGTGCCAGCATCGGAGGTATGGTGGACCCTGAAGCTTTCTTT. Amino acids: CASIGGMVDPEAFF.